This TCR beta chain was profiled in a study of T cells after yellow fever vaccination. The ends lost 2 bases at V and 10 bases at J; junction bases unmatched: 8. In germline, CDR1 is KGHSH, CDR2 LQKENI. CDR3 length: 14 amino acids. One entry per CDR3 protein, called by TCRdb with MiXCR from the 5' RACE reads. The profile shows hundreds of thousands of distinct CDR3 sequences, around 20% of them singletons. This receptor was obtained from a man aged 18 to 29 who received the YFV17D yellow fever vaccine. Sequenced material: PBMCs, taken before the yellow fever booster vaccination. The chain uses TRBV18 and TRBJ2-1; TRBD1 aligns across 7 bases. CDR3 protein: CASSPGQALGEQFF. CDR3 in DNA: TGTGCCAGCTCACCAGGACAGGCGTTGGGGGAGCAGTTCTTC.